Below are 31 T cell receptor beta chains sequenced from a single sample in a study of chemoradiotherapy in HPV16-positive cancers. Profiling relied on immunoSEQ multiplex PCR, and the TCRdb table lists in-frame clones only, not all of them. The sample has about 15,000 clones; approximately 72% are singletons. This material was obtained from a patient who underwent chemoradiotherapy. All receptors come from a human donor with HPV-associated anogenital cancer.

This rearrangement joins TRBV5-6 to TRBJ2-1; D is perhaps TRBD2 (5 bases). The V gene lost 4 bases and the J gene lost 3 bases, with 11 bases spanning the gap. The CDR3 is 14 residues long. Germline V gene lookup returns CDR1 SGHDT and CDR2 YYEEEE. The CDR3 loop reads CASSPRADYNEQFF. The CDR3 DNA reads TGTGCCAGCAGCCCCCGAGCGGACTACAATGAGCAGTTCTTC.

This clone was seen a few times. The rearrangement links TRBV14 to TRBJ2-2; D is unclear. Germline assignment: CDR1 SGHDN and CDR2 FVKESK. The CDR3 consists of 15 residues. V gave up 4 bases and J gave up 6 bases, with 15 bases separating them. CDR3 loop: CASSLQAPMAGELFF. As DNA, the CDR3 is TGTGCCAGCAGCCTCCAAGCGCCCATGGCCGGGGAGCTGTTTTTT.

This clone was observed a handful of times. The genes are TRBV7-9 and TRBJ1-5, with D unresolved. Trimming cost V 4 bases and J 4 bases, with 11 bases left between them. CDR3 length: 14 residues. CDR1 is SEHNR and CDR2 is FQNEAQ in the germline V gene (reference sequence). The CDR3 sequence: CASSYTGRNQPQHF. The DNA for the CDR3 is TGTGCCAGCAGCTATACCGGTCGGAATCAGCCCCAGCATTTT. Looking up the rest from reference TRBV7-9 and TRBJ1-5 gives the full variable domain: DTGVSQNPRHKITKRGQNVTFRCDPISEHNRLYWYRQTLGQGPEFLTYFQNEAQLEKSRLLSDRFSAERPKGSFSTLEIQRTEQGDSAMYLCASSYTGRNQPQHFGDGTRLSIL.

The rearrangement links TRBV7-2 to TRBJ1-5, with D maybe TRBD1 (5 bases). The CDR3 totals 15 residues. Per germline, CDR1 SGHTA and CDR2 FQGNSA. V lost 6 bases and J lost 2, with 14 bases in between. CDR3 sequence reads: CASRLSLGGNQPQHF. CDR3 DNA: TGTGCCAGCAGGCTATCCTTAGGGGGCAATCAGCCCCAGCATTTT.

A note on this clone: At one boundary the junction diverges from the germline segment, which might be a read error. CDR3: CASRLKRTGNSGANVLTF. CDR3 DNA: TGTGCCAGCCGCTTAAAAAGGACAGGTAACTCTGGGGCCAACGTCCTGACTTTC. This chain uses TRBV5-4 with TRBJ2-6; 7 positions agree with TRBD1. This CDR3 region has 18 residues. Germline CDR1 reads SGHNT; CDR2 reads YYREEE (reference sequence).

The chain is built from TRBV15 and TRBJ2-7; the D is unclear. Germline V gives CDR1 LNHNV, CDR2 YYDKDF (reference sequence). The CDR3 extends over 16 amino acids. Trimming took 0 bases from V and 4 from J, leaving 16 bases between them. The DNA for the CDR3 is TGTGCCACCAGCAGAGAAGGGTGGGCCGGTTCTTACGAGCAGTACTTC. This sequence encodes CATSREGWAGSYEQYF. Supplemented by reference TRBV15 and TRBJ2-7, the full variable domain reads DAMVIQNPRYQVTQFGKPVTLSCSQTLNHNVMYWYQQKSSQAPKLLFHYYDKDFNNEADTPDNFQSRRPNTSFCFLDIRSPGLGDTAMYLCATSREGWAGSYEQYFGPGTRLTVT.

V and J are TRBV13 and TRBJ1-1, with D perhaps TRBD1 (6 bases). The ends were cut back, 5 bases at V and 4 bases at J, with 14 bases in the middle. CDR1 PRHDT and CDR2 FYEKMQ come from the germline V gene (reference sequence). The CDR3 extends over 14 amino acids. The CDR3 sequence is CASSGKNRVTEAFF. CDR3 bases: TGTGCCAGCAGCGGGAAGAACAGGGTCACTGAAGCTTTCTTT.

This chain links TRBV27 with TRBJ2-3; 12 bases match TRBD2. V lost 7 bases, J lost 4 bases, and 6 bases stayed unmatched. Germline CDR1 is MNHEY and CDR2 is SMNVEV (reference sequence). This CDR3 comprises 15 residues. As DNA, the CDR3 is TGTGCCAGCAACCAGGGACTAGCGGGTGCAGATACGCAGTATTTT. Its translation is CASNQGLAGADTQYF.

V usage is TRBV9 and J usage is TRBJ2-2; TRBD2 is a possible D gene (6 bases). The V end lost 4 bases, the J end lost 3 bases, and 19 bases lay between the germline ends. This CDR3 has 17 amino acids. Germline V gene sequence: CDR1 SGDLS, CDR2 YYNGEE. The CDR3 DNA is TGTGCCAGCAGCTTCGGCCGGGGGAGCGGGCACACCGGGGAGCTGTTTTTT. Its translation: CASSFGRGSGHTGELFF.

This sequence joins TRBV11-2 and TRBJ2-5, with TRBD1 matching over 11 bases. This CDR3 spans 18 amino acids. The germline V gene encodes CDR1 SGHAT and CDR2 FQNNGV. V lost 5 bases to trimming and J lost 5 bases; unmatched junction nucleotides: 16. The DNA for the CDR3 is TGTGCCAGCAGCGTCTCCATGGGTCGGACAGGGGGCTGGGAGACCCAGTACTTC. It translates to CASSVSMGRTGGWETQYF.

The rearrangement links TRBV30 to TRBJ2-3, with 7 bases aligning to TRBD2. The ends lost 5 bases at V and 4 bases at J; junction bases unmatched: 12. Germline-derived CDR1 and CDR2 are GTSNPN and SVGIG (reference sequence). This CDR3 has 15 residues. The DNA of the CDR3 is TGTGCCTGGGCCGGGCGGGAGTCATTCGCAGATACGCAGTATTTT. Translation gives CAWAGRESFADTQYF.

This sequence joins TRBV4-1 and TRBJ1-2, with 8 bases identical to TRBD1. The CDR3 is made up of 15 amino acids. Trimming cost V 4 bases and J 2 bases; bases outside gene matches: 6. CDR1 is MGHRA, CDR2 YSYEKL, per germline. CDR3 region: CASSPYGTGNYGYTF. CDR3 DNA sequence: TGCGCCAGCAGCCCTTACGGGACAGGCAACTATGGCTACACCTTC.

The chain is built from TRBV20-1 and TRBJ2-5; D gene uncertain. This CDR3 is built from 11 residues. CDR1 DFQATT and CDR2 SNEGSKA come from the germline V gene (reference sequence). V lost 3 bases, J lost 5 bases, and 7 bases lay in between. The CDR3 spells CSASRAETQYF. DNA of the CDR3: TGCAGTGCTAGTAGAGCGGAGACCCAGTACTTC.

The genes are TRBV19 and TRBJ2-5; 9 nucleotides match TRBD1. Germline assignment: CDR1 LNHDA and CDR2 SQIVND (reference sequence). The CDR3 contains 15 residues. Unmatched junction bases numbered 4, after V lost 1 base and J lost 4 bases. The CDR3: CASSIGGQGSETQYF. The CDR3 nucleotides read TGTGCCAGTAGTATAGGTGGACAGGGGTCAGAGACCCAGTACTTC.

V gene TRBV15 combines with J gene TRBJ1-1; D is undetermined. Trimming left V 1 base short and J 6 bases short, with 12 bases between. Looked up from germline, CDR1 is LNHNV and CDR2 is YYDKDF (reference sequence). The CDR3 is 14 residues long. The CDR3 loop reads CATSRVEGRAEAFF. The CDR3, as DNA: TGTGCCACCAGCAGAGTCGAGGGTCGCGCTGAAGCTTTCTTT. The full variable domain, its missing parts supplied by reference TRBV15 and TRBJ1-1, is DAMVIQNPRYQVTQFGKPVTLSCSQTLNHNVMYWYQQKSSQAPKLLFHYYDKDFNNEADTPDNFQSRRPNTSFCFLDIRSPGLGDTAMYLCATSRVEGRAEAFFGQGTRLTVV.

This clone was picked up a small number of times. The V call is TRBV25-1, the J call TRBJ1-2; the match to TRBD1 covers 9 bases. V was clipped by 5 bases and J by 4 bases; unmatched bases: 2. Germline CDR1 and CDR2: MGHDK and SYGVNS. The CDR3 is 13 residues long. CDR3 protein: CASSTGGGYGYTF. CDR3 in DNA: TGTGCCAGCAGTACAGGGGGCGGCTATGGCTACACCTTC.

V and J are TRBV5-4 and TRBJ2-4, with 8 bases fitting TRBD2. Germline loops: CDR1 SGHNT, CDR2 YYREEE (reference sequence). V lost 1 base and J lost 8; bases outside the gene matches: 11. This CDR3 spans 16 amino acids. The chain's CDR3 is CASSLKLAEGGDIQYF. The CDR3 region has the DNA TGTGCCAGCAGCTTGAAACTAGCGGAGGGGGGGGACATTCAGTACTTC.

The chain employs TRBV19 and TRBJ2-7; 7 positions agree with TRBD1. The length of the CDR3 is 13 residues. The trim removed 7 bases at V and 3 bases at J, leaving 6 bases unmatched. Germline CDR1 is LNHDA and CDR2 is SQIVND (reference sequence). CDR3: CASNRDRDYEQYF. The CDR3 DNA sequence: TGTGCCAGTAATCGGGACAGAGACTACGAGCAGTACTTC.

The rearrangement uses TRBV6-1 and TRBJ2-3; tentative D call: TRBD2 (6 bases). Germline V CDR1 and CDR2: MNHNS, SASEGT. The CDR3 covers 14 residues. V gave up 10 bases and J gave up 0 bases, with 14 bases separating them. The CDR3 spells CAIQLGRSTDTQYF. The DNA for the CDR3 is TGTGCCATCCAGCTAGGGAGGAGCACAGATACGCAGTATTTT.

The chain links TRBV20-1 to TRBJ1-2; D call uncertain. The CDR3 length is 11 residues. Looked up from germline, CDR1 is DFQATT and CDR2 is SNEGSKA (reference sequence). Trimming shortened V by 3 bases and J by 8 bases, and 10 bases separated the two germline ends. CDR3 DNA: TGCAGTGCTAGCGGCGATGCCGGCTACACCTTC. Translated: CSASGDAGYTF.

J is TRBJ1-4 and V is TRBV19; no clear D. Germline values: CDR1 LNHDA, CDR2 SQIVND (reference sequence). The V end was cut by 8 bases, the J end by 6 bases, with 16 bases between. There are 14 residues in the CDR3. For the CDR3, the DNA is TGTGCCAGTTGCCCGACGGGTATCTATGAAAAACTGTTTTTT. As protein: CASCPTGIYEKLFF. Full variable domain (outside the CDR3, taken from reference TRBV19 and TRBJ1-4): DGGITQSPKYLFRKEGQNVTLSCEQNLNHDAMYWYRQDPGQGLRLIYYSQIVNDFQKGDIAEGYSVSREKKESFPLTVTSAQKNPTAFYLCASCPTGIYEKLFFGSGTQLSVL.

The rearrangement links TRBV5-1 to TRBJ2-6; TRBD2 is a possible D gene (5 bases). CDR1 is SGHRS, CDR2 YFSETQ, per germline. V lost 0 bases to trimming and J lost 4 bases, with 8 bases between them. The CDR3 runs to 15 residues. CDR3 amino acids: CASSLGGRGANVLTF. CDR3 in DNA: TGCGCCAGCAGCTTGGGCGGGCGAGGGGCCAACGTCCTGACTTTC.

The chain combines TRBV18 with TRBJ1-1, with a weak D call TRBD1 (5 bases). Germline CDR1 is KGHSH and CDR2 is LQKENI. V lost 6 bases and J 1 base, leaving 12 bases between the germline ends. The CDR3 extends over 14 amino acids. DNA for the CDR3: TGTGCCAGCTCTTTGCAGGGAGGGAACACTGAAGCTTTCTTT. Residues: CASSLQGGNTEAFF.

The V and J genes are TRBV28 and TRBJ1-1; TRBD1 matches 7 bases. This CDR3 is built from 15 residues. Germline lookup yields CDR1 MDHEN and CDR2 SYDVKM. V gave up 6 bases and J gave up 2 bases; unmatched junction bases: 9. CDR3 sequence (DNA): TGTGCCAGCAGGCCACCCGACAGGGAAAACACTGAAGCTTTCTTT. Translated, it gives CASRPPDRENTEAFF.

The gene calls are TRBV19 and TRBJ2-5, with 13 bases that match TRBD2. Germline CDR1 is LNHDA and CDR2 is SQIVND (reference sequence). The length of the CDR3 is 16 residues. Trimming at V came to 5 bases and at J to 2 bases, leaving 5 bases not matched to a gene. As DNA, the CDR3 is TGTGCCAGTAGTTGGGGACTAGCGGGACCTCAAGAGACCCAGTACTTC. Translated, it gives CASSWGLAGPQETQYF.

The chain is built from TRBV5-4 and TRBJ1-2, with D uncertain. V lost 4 bases to trimming and J lost 2 bases, with 18 bases between them. Germline CDR1 is SGHNT and CDR2 is YYREEE (reference sequence). The length of the CDR3 is 16 residues. CDR3 nucleotide sequence: TGTGCCAGCAGCCGGACTTTATCGGCAGACAACTATGGCTACACCTTC. Residues: CASSRTLSADNYGYTF.

This chain links TRBV19 with TRBJ2-1; D unclear. Per germline, CDR1 LNHDA and CDR2 SQIVND (reference sequence). V lost 5 bases and J lost 4, with 6 bases in between. The length of the CDR3 is 12 residues. The CDR3 nucleotides read TGTGCCAGTAGTCTATCATACAATGAGCAGTTCTTC. Translating gives CASSLSYNEQFF.

This clone was seen a handful of times. The CDR3 bases are TGTGCCAGCAGCAAAGGGGGCGACGGACTGAGCAATCAGCCCCAGCATTTT. Protein: CASSKGGDGLSNQPQHF. V usage is TRBV21-1 and J usage is TRBJ1-5. TRBV21-1 is given as a pseudogene. The length of the CDR3 is 17 residues.

This chain's CDR3 is CASSLSPSGHYNEQFF. The DNA of the CDR3 is TGTGCCAGCAGCTTATCGCCTAGCGGACATTACAATGAGCAGTTCTTC. This sequence joins TRBV7-6 and TRBJ2-1; 7 positions agree with TRBD2. Germline V gene lookup returns CDR1 SGHVS and CDR2 FNYEAQ. Trimming at V came to 2 bases and at J to 4 bases, leaving 8 bases not matched to a gene. The CDR3 has 16 residues.

V and J are TRBV28 and TRBJ2-7; unclear D gene. V was clipped by 3 bases and J by 0 bases, with 12 bases between them. The CDR3 sequence is 15 residues long. CDR1 is MDHEN and CDR2 is SYDVKM in the germline V gene. The CDR3 region is CASSFKFPYSYEQYF. The CDR3 nucleotides read TGTGCCAGCAGTTTTAAGTTCCCCTACTCCTACGAGCAGTACTTC.

The CDR3 nucleotides are TGTGCCAGCAGCTCGAGGGGTCAGGGATCGGAAGCTTTCTTT. It is translated as CASSSRGQGSEAFF. The chain links TRBV7-2 to TRBJ1-1; TRBD1 is a possible D gene (5 bases). This CDR3 spans 14 amino acids. The V gene's germline CDR1 is SGHTA and CDR2 FQGNSA. V was shortened by 4 bases and J by 8 bases, with 17 bases between the two germline ends.